This TCR beta chain came from a study of Tregs in tolerant kidney transplant recipients. Notes on the study in general: Biological reproducibility was not directly addressed, but technical replication error appeared minimal. Few patients were studied, so findings need validation in larger groups. Activated donor B cell expansion appeared to reveal the most relevant donor-specific TCRbeta repertoire.

On this clone: The antigen remains undetermined.

Trimming at V came to 3 bases and at J to 10 bases, leaving 6 bases not matched to a gene. The V gene's germline CDR1 is MGHRA and CDR2 YSYEKL. This CDR3 contains 15 residues. The protocol was immunoSEQ multiplex PCR, while the TCRdb copy is restricted to in-frame clones and leaves out a portion. The profile covers some 250,000 clones, with around 81% appearing a single time and approximately 0.69% taken by the ten largest. Thawed PBMCs were FACS-sorted into unstimulated CD4+CD25+CD127- regulatory T cells, CD4+CD25- non-regulatory cells, CD4 and CD8 cells. This sequence originates from a human donor in good health. Sequenced sample: CD4+ T cells from blood. The V gene is TRBV4-1, the J gene TRBJ1-6; 10 nucleotides match TRBD1. In DNA, the CDR3 is TGCGCCAGCAGCCAGGGCCGGGACAGGGGATCACCCCTCCACTTT. Translated: CASSQGRDRGSPLHF.